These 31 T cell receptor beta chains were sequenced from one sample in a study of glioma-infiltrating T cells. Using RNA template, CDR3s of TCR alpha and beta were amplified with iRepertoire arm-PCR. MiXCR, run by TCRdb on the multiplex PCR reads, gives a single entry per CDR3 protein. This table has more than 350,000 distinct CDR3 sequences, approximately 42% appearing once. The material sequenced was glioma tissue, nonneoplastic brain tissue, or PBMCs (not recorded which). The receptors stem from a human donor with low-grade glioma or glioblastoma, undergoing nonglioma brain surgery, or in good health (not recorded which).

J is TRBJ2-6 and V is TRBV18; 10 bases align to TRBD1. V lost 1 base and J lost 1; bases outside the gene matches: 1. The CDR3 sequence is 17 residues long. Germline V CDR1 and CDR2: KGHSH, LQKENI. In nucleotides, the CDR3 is TGTGCCAGCTCACCACGGGGACAGGGGTCTGGGGCCAACGTCCTGACTTTC. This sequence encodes CASSPRGQGSGANVLTF.

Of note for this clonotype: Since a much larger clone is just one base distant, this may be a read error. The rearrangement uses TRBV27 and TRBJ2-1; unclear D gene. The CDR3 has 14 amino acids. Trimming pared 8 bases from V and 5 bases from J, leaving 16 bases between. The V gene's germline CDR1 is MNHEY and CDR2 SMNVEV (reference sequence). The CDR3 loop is CASAEIGEDNEQFF. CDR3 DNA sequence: TGTGCCAGCGCAGAGATAGGAGAGGACAATGAGCAGTTCTTC.

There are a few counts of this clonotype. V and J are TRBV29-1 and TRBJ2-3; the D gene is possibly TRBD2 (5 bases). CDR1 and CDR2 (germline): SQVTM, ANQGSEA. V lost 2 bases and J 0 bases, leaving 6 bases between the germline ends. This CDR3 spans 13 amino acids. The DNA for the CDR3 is TGCAGCGTTGAAAGGACTAGCACAGATACGCAGTATTTT. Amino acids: CSVERTSTDTQYF.

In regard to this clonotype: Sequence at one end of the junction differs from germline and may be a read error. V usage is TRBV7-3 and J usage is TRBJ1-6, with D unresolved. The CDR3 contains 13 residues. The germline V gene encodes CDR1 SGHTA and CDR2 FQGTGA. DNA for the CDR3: TGTGCCAGCAGCCCCACGTTGGGTTCACACCTCCACTTT. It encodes CASSPTLGSHLHF. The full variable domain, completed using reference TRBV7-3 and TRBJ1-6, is GAGVSQTPSNKVTEKGKYVELRCDPISGHTALYWYRQSLGQGPEFLIYFQGTGAADDSGLPNDRFFAVRPEGSVSTLKIQRTERGDSAVYLCASSPTLGSHLHFGNGTRLTVT.

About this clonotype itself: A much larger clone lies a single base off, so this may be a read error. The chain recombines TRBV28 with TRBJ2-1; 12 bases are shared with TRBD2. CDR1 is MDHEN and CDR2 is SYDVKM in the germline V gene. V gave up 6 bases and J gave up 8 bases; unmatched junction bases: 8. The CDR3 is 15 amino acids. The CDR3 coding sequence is TGTGCCAGCAGCAGAGATCGACTAGCGGGAGATGAGCAGTTCTTC. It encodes CASSRDRLAGDEQFF. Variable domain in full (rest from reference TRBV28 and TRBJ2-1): DVKVTQSSRYLVKRTGEKVFLECVQDMDHENMFWYRQDPGLGLRLIYFSYDVKMKEKGDIPEGYSVSREKKERFSLILESASTNQTSMYLCASSRDRLAGDEQFFGPGTRLTVL.

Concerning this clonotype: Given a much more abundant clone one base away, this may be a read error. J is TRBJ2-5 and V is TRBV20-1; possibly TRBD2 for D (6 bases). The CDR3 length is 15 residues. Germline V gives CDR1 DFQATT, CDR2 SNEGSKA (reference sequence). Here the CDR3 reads CSARGGAEHQENQYF. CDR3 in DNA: TGCAGTGCTAGGGGGGGAGCGGAACACCAAGAGAACCAGTACTTC.

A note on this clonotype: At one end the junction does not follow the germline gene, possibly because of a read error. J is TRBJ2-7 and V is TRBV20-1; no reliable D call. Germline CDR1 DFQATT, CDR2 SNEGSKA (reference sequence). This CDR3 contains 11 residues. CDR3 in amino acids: CSASRPPWVPF. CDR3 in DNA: TGCAGTGCTAGCCGCCCACCCTGGGTGCCGTTC.

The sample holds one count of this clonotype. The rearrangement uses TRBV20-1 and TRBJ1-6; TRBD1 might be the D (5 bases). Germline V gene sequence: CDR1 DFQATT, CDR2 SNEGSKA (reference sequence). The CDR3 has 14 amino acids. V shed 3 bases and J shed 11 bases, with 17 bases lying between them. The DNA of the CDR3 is TGCAGTGCTAGGGGAGACAGCGGTGGAACACCCCTCCACTTT. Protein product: CSARGDSGGTPLHF.

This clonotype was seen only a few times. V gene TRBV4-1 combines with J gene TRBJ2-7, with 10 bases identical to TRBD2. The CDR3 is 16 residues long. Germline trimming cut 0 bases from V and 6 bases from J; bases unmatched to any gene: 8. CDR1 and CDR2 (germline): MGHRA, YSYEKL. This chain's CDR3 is CASSQEVGLAGAEQYF. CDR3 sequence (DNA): TGCGCCAGCAGCCAAGAGGTGGGGCTAGCGGGAGCCGAGCAGTACTTC.

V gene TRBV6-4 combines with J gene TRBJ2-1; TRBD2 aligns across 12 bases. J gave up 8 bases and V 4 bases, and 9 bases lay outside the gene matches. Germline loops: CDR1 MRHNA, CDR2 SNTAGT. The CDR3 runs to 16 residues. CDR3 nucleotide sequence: TGTGCCAGCAGTGTCTCGACTAGCGGGAGTACGGATGAGCAGTTCTTC. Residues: CASSVSTSGSTDEQFF.

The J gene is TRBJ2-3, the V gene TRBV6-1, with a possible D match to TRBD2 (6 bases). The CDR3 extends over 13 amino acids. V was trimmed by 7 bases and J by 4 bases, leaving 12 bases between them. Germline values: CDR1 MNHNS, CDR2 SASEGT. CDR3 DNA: TGTGCCAGCAAGGGACTGGAAGCAGATACGCAGTATTTT. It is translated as CASKGLEADTQYF.

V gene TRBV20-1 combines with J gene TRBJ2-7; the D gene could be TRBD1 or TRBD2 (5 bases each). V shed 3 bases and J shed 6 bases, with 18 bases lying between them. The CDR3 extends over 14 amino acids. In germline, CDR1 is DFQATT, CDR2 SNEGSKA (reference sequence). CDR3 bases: TGCAGTGCTAGGGTCCCGGGACCACGATCCGAGCAGTACTTC. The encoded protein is CSARVPGPRSEQYF.

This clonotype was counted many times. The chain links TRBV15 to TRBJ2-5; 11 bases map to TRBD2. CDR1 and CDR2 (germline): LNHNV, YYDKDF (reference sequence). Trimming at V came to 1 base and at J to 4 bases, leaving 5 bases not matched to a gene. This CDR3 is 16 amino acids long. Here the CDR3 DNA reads TGTGCCACCAGCAGAGGTAGCGGGAGGGCCTTAGAGACCCAGTACTTC. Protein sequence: CATSRGSGRALETQYF.

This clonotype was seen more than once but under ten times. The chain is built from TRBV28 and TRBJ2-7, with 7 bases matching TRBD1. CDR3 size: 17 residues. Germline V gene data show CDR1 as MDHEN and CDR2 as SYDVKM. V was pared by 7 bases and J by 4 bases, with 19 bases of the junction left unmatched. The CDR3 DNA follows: TGTGCCAGCAACCTTCGGGCAAGCGACAGGGCTTCATACGAGCAGTACTTC. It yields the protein CASNLRASDRASYEQYF.

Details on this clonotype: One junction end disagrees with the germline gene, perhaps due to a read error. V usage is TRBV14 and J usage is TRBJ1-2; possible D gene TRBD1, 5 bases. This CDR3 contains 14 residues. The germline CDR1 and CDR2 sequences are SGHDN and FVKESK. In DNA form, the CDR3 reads TGTGCCAGCGGCCAAGGGGTCCTGAACTATGGCTACACCTTC. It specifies CASGQGVLNYGYTF.

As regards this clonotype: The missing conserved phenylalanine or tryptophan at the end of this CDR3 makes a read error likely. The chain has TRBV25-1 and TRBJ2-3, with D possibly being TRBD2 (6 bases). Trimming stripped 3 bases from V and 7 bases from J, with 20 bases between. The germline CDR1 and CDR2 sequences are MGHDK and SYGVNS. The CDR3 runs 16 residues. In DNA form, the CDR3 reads TGTGCCAGCAGTGACCCCGTAGCGGTCGGGGTACATACGCAGTATTGT. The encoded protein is CASSDPVAVGVHTQYC.

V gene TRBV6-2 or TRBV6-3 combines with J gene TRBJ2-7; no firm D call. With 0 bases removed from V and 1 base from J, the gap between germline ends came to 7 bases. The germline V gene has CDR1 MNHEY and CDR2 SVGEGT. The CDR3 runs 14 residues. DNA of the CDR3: TGTGCCAGCAGTTACTCTGACGCATCCTACGAGCAGTACTTC. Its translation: CASSYSDASYEQYF.

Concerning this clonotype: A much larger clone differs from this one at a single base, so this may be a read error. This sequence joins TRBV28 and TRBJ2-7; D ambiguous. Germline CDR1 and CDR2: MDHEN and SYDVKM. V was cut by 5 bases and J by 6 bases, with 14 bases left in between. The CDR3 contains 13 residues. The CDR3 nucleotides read TGTGCCAGCAGTCCTCAAGACATCTGCGAGCAGTACTTC. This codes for CASSPQDICEQYF.

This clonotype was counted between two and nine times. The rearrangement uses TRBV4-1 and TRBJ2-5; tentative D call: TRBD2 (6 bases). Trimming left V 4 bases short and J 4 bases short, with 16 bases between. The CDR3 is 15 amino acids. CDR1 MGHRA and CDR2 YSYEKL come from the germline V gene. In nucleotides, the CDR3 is TGCGCCAGCAGCCCGGGACTGCTAGGTATAGAGACCCAGTACTTC. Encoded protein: CASSPGLLGIETQYF.

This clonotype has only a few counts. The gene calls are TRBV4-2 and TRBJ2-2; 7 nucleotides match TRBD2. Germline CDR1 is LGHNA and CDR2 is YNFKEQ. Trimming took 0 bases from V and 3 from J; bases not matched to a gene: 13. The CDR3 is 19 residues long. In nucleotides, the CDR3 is TGTGCCAGCAGCCAAGATACCCACTTACTAGCGCAAGACACCGGGGAGCTGTTTTTT. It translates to CASSQDTHLLAQDTGELFF.

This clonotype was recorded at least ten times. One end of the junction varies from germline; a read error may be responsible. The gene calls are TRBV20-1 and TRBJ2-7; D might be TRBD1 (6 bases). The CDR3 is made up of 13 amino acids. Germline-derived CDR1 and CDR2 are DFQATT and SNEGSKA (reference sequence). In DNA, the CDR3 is TGCAGTGTTAGAGGGGGAAATGGCGGCGAGCAGTACTTC. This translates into CSVRGGNGGEQYF.

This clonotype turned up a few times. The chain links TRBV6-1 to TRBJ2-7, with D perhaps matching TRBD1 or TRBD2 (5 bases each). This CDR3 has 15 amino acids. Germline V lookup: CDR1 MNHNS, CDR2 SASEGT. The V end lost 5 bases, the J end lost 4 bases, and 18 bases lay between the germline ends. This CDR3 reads CASSWGRVGVYEQYF. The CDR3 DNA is TGTGCCAGCAGTTGGGGGAGAGTAGGCGTATACGAGCAGTACTTC.

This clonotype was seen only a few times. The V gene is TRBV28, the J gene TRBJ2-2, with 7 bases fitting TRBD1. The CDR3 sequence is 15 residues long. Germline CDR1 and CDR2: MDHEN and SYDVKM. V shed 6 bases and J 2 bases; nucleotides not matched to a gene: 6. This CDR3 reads CASRRTGPNTGELFF. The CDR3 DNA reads TGTGCCAGCAGAAGGACAGGACCTAACACCGGGGAGCTGTTTTTT.

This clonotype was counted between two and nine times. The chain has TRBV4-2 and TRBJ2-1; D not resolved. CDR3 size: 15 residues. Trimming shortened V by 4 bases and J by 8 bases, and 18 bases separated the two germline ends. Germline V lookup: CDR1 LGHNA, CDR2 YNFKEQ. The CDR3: CASSRNTDYFDEQFF. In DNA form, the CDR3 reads TGTGCCAGCAGCCGGAACACAGATTACTTCGATGAGCAGTTCTTC.

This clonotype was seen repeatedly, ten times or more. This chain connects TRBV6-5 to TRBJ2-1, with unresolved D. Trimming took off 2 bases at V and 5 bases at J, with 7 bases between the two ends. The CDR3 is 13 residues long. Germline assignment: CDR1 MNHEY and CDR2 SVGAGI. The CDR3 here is CASSYAPDNEQFF. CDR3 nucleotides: TGTGCCAGCAGTTACGCCCCAGACAATGAGCAGTTCTTC.

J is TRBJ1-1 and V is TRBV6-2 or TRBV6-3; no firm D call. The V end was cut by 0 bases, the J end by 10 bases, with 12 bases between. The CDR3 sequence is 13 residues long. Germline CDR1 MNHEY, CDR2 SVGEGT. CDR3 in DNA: TGTGCCAGCAGTTACTCGTCCGTGCCTGGAGCTTTCTTT. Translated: CASSYSSVPGAFF.

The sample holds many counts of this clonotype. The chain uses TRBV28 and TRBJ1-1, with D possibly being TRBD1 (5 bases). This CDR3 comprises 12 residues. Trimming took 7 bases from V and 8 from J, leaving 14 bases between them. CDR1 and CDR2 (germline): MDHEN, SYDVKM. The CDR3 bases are TGTGCCAGCAAGGGACGGGCCTTCGAAGCTTTCTTT. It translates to CASKGRAFEAFF.

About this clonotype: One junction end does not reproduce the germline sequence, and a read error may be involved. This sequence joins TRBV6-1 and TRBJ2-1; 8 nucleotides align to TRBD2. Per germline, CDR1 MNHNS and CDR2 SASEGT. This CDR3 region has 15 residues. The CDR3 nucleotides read TGTGGCAGCAGTAAAATTAGCGGGGCCTACAATGAGCAGTTCTTC. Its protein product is CGSSKISGAYNEQFF.

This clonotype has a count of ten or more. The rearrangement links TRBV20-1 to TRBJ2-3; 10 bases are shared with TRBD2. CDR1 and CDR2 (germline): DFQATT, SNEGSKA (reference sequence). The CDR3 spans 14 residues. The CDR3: CRTGASGSIDTQYF. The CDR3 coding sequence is TGCAGGACAGGGGCTAGCGGGAGTATAGATACGCAGTATTTT.

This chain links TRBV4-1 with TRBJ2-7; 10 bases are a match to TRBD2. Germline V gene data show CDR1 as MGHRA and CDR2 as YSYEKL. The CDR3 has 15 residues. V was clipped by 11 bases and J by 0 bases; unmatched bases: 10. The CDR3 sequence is CASSYRTSGSYEQYF. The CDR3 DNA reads TGCGCCTCCTCTTACAGGACTAGCGGCTCCTACGAGCAGTACTTC.

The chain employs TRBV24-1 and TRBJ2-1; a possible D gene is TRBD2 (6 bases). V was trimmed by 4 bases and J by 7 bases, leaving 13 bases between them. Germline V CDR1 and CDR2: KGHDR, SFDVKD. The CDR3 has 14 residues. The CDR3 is CATSEEGPINEQFF. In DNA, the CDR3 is TGTGCCACCAGTGAGGAGGGGCCTATTAATGAGCAGTTCTTC.